At least ten counts were recorded for the clone carrying this TCR beta chain. These data belong to a study of T cells in Graves' hyperthyroidism and ophthalmopathy. TCR beta CDR3 sequences were amplified from RNA transcripts. The HTBI primer set drove a first-round RT-PCR of the TCR CDR3. MiXCR was run by TCRdb on the multiplex PCR reads, yielding one entry per CDR3 protein. The sample shows more than 650,000 distinct CDR3 sequences, around 15% of them seen only once. CDR1 is DFQATT and CDR2 is SNEGSKA in the germline V gene (reference sequence). This CDR3 contains 12 residues. Trimming removed 8 bases from V and 8 bases from J, with 15 bases in between.

V and J are TRBV20-1 and TRBJ1-4; D is uncertain. This TCR was recovered from a woman aged 18-29 years with Graves' hyperthyroidism. Input material: blood. CDR3 nucleotide sequence: TGCAGTTGTACGGGAAAAGAAGAAAAACTGTTTTTT. Its protein product is CSCTGKEEKLFF.